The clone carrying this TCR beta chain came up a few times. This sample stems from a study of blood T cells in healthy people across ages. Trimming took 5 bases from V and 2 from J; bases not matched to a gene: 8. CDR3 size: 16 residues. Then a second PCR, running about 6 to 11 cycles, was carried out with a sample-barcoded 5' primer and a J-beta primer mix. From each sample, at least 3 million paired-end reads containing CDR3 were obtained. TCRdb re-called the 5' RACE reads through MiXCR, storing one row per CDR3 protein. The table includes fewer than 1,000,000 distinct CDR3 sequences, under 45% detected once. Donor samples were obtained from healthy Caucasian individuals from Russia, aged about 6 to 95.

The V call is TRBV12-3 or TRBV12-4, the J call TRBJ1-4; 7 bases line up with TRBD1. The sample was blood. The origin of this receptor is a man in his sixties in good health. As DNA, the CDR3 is TGTGCCAGCAGTAAGGGGGCCGGGACCACTAATGAAAAACTGTTTTTT. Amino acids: CASSKGAGTTNEKLFF.